This TCR beta chain was obtained from a study of vaccination effects on CD4 cells after COVID-19. On the study more broadly: The study sampled two convalescent patients 16 days and one week before vaccination.

Before sequencing took place, the ViraFEST assay used viral peptide pools to expand antigen-specific CD4+ T cells. It was after nine to ten days of culture that CD4+ T cells were isolated. The person had a PCR-confirmed SARS-CoV-2 infection during March to December 2020. Sequencing used immunoSEQ multiplex PCR; TCRdb keeps in-frame clones, though not all of them. The sample carries around 53,000 clones, about 77% recorded once. About this clone itself: Its antigen is undetermined.

This TCR came from a human donor who had a prior SARS-CoV-2 infection. Source: CD4+ T cells from PBMCs cultured with HIV peptides, taken before COVID-19 vaccination. Noted subset: HIV-1 Nef peptide pool negative control/reference culture.

The CDR3: CASSSSVESPYEQYF. The CDR3 DNA reads as TGTGCCAGCAGCTCCTCCGTGGAGAGTCCCTACGAGCAGTACTTC. The rearrangement uses TRBV5-4 and TRBJ2-7; D is undetermined. Trimming stripped 3 bases from V and 2 bases from J, with 15 bases between. Germline values: CDR1 SGHNT, CDR2 YYREEE (reference sequence). The CDR3 spans 15 residues. Full variable domain (missing parts from reference TRBV5-4 and TRBJ2-7): ETGVTQSPTHLIKTRGQQVTLRCSSQSGHNTVSWYQQALGQGPQFIFQYYREEENGRGNFPPRFSGLQFPNYSSELNVNALELDDSALYLCASSSSVESPYEQYFGPGTRLTVT.